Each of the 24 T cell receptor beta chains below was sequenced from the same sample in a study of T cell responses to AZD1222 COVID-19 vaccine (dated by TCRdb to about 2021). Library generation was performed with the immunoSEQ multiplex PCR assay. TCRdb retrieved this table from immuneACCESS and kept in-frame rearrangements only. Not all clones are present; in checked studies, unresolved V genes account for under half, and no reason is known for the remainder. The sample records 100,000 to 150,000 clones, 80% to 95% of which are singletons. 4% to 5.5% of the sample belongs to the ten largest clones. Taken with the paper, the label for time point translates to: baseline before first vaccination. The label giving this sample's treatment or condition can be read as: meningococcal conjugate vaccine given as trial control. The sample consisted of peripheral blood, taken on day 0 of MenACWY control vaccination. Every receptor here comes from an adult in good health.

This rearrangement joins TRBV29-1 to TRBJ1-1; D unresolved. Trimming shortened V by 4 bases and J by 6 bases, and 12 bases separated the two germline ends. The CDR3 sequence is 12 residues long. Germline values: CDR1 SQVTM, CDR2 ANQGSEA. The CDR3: CSVGLPFAEAFF. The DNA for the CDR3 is TGCAGCGTTGGACTTCCCTTCGCTGAAGCTTTCTTT.

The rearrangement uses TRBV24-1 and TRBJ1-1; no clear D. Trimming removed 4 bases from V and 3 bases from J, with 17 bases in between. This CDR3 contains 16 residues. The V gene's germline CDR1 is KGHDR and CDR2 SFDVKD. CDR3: CATSDHRLDGDTEAFF. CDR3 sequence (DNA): TGTGCCACCAGTGACCACCGCCTCGACGGGGACACTGAAGCTTTCTTT.

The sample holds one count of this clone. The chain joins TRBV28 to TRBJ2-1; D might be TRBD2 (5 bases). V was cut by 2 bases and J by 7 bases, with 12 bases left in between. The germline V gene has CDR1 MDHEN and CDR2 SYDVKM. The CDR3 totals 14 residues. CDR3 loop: CASSLVLEGNEQFF. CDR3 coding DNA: TGTGCCAGCAGTTTAGTTCTAGAGGGTAATGAGCAGTTCTTC.

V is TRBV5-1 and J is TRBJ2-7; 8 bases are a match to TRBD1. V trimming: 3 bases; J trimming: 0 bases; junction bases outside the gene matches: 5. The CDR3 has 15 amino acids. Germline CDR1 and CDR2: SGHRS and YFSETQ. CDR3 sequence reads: CASSSRQGISYEQYF. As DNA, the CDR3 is TGCGCCAGCAGCTCTCGACAGGGGATCTCCTACGAGCAGTACTTC.

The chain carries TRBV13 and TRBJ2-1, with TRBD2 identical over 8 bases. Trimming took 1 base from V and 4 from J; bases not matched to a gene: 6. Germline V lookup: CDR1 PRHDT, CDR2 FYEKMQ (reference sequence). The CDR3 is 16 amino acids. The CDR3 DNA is TGTGCCAGCAGCTTAGATGGCGGGGGGCCGTACAATGAGCAGTTCTTC. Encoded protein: CASSLDGGGPYNEQFF.

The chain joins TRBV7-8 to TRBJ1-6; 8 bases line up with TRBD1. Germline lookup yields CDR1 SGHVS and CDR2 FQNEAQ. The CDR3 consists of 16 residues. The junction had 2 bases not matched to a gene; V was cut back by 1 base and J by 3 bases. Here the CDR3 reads CASSLVTGGYNSPLHF. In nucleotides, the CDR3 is TGTGCCAGCAGCTTAGTAACAGGGGGCTATAATTCACCCCTCCACTTT.

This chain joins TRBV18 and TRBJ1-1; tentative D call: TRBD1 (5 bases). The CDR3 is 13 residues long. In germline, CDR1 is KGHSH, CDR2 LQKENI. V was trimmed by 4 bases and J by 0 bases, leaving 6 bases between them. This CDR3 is CASSQGVNTEAFF. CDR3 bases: TGTGCCAGCTCACAAGGGGTGAACACTGAAGCTTTCTTT.

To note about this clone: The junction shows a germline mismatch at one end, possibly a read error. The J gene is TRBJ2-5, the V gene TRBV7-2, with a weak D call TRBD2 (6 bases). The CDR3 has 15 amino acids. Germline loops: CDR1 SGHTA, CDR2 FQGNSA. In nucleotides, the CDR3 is TGTGCCAGCAGCATAAGACTAGGCCCCCAAGGGACCCAGTACTTC. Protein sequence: CASSIRLGPQGTQYF.

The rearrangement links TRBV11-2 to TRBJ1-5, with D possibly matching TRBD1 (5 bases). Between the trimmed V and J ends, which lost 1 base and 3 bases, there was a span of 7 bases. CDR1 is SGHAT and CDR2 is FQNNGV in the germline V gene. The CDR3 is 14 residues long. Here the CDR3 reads CASSLGQYNQPQHF. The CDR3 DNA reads TGTGCCAGCAGCTTAGGACAGTACAATCAGCCCCAGCATTTT.

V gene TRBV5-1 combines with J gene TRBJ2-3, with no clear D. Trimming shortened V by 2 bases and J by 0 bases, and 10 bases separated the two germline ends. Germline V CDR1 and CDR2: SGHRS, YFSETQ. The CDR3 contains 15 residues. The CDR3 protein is CASSFAFGSTDTQYF. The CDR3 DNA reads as TGCGCCAGCAGCTTTGCCTTTGGGAGCACAGATACGCAGTATTTT.

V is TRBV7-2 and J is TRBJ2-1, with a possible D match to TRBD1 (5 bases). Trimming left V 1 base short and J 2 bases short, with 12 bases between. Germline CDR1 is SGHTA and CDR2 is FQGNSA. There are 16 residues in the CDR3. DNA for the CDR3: TGTGCCAGCAGCTTAGAAGTTTCAGGGACCTACAATGAGCAGTTCTTC. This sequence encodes CASSLEVSGTYNEQFF.

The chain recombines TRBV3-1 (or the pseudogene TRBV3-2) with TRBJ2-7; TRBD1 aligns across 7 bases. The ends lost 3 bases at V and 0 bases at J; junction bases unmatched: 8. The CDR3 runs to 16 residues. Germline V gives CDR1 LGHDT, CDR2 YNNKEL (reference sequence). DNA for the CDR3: TGTGCCAGCAGCCACAAAGAGGGACAGAGCTCCTACGAGCAGTACGTC. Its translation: CASSHKEGQSSYEQYV.

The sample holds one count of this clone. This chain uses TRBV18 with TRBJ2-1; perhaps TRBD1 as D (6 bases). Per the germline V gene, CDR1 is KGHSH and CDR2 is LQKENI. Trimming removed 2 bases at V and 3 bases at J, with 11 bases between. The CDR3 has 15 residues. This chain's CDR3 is CASSPGGFGYNEQFF. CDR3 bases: TGTGCCAGCTCACCAGGGGGCTTCGGCTACAATGAGCAGTTCTTC. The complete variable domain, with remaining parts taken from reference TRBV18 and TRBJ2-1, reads NAGVMQNPRHLVRRRGQEARLRCSPMKGHSHVYWYRQLPEEGLKFMVYLQKENIIDESGMPKERFSAEFPKEGPSILRIQQVVRGDSAAYFCASSPGGFGYNEQFFGPGTRLTVL.

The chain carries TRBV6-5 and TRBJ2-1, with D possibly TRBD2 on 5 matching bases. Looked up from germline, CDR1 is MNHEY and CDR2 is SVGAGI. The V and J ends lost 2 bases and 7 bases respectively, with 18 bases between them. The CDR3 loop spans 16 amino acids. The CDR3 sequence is CASSYVGAAPWNEQFF. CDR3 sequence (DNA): TGTGCCAGCAGTTACGTGGGAGCGGCCCCTTGGAATGAGCAGTTCTTC.

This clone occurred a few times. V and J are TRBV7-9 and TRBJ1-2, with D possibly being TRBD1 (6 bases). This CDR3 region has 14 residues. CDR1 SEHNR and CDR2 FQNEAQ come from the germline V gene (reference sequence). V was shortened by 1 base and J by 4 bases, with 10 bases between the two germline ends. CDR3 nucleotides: TGTGCCAGCAGCTTAGTGGGGGCCTTCTATGGCTACACCTTC. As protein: CASSLVGAFYGYTF. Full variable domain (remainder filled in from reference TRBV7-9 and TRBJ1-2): DTGVSQNPRHKITKRGQNVTFRCDPISEHNRLYWYRQTLGQGPEFLTYFQNEAQLEKSRLLSDRFSAERPKGSFSTLEIQRTEQGDSAMYLCASSLVGAFYGYTFGSGTRLTVV.

CDR3 amino acids: CASETPYTTEAFF. Here the CDR3 DNA reads TGTGCCAGCGAAACCCCGTATACCACTGAAGCTTTCTTT. The rearrangement links TRBV28 to TRBJ1-1; D is undetermined. Trimming took off 8 bases at V and 4 bases at J, with 14 bases between the two ends. The V gene's germline CDR1 is MDHEN and CDR2 SYDVKM. The CDR3 loop spans 13 amino acids.

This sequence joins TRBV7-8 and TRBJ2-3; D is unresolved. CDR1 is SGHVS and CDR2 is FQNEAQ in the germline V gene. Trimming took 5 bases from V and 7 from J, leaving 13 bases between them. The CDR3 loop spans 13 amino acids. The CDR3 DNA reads TGTGCCAGCAGCACAGACCTAGGGTATACGCAGTATTTT. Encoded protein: CASSTDLGYTQYF.

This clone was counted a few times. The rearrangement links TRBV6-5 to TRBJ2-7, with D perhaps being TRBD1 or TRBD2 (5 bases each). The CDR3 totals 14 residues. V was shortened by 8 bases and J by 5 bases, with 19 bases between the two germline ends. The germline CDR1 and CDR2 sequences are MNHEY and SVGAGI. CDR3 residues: CASSPGPYTHEQYF. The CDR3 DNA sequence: TGTGCCAGCTCCCCGGGACCTTATACCCACGAGCAGTACTTC.

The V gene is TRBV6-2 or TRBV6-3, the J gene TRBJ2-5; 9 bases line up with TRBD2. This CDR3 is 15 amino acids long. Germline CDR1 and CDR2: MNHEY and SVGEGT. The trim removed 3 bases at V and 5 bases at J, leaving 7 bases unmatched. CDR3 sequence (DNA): TGTGCCAGCAGTTATCAATTAGCGGGGGCGGAGACCCAGTACTTC. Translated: CASSYQLAGAETQYF.

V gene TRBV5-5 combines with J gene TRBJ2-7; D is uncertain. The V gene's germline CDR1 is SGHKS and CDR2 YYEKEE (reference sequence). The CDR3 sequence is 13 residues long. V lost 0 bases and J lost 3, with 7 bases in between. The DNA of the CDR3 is TGTGCCAGCAGCTTGGATCCACACTACGAGCAGTACTTC. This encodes CASSLDPHYEQYF.

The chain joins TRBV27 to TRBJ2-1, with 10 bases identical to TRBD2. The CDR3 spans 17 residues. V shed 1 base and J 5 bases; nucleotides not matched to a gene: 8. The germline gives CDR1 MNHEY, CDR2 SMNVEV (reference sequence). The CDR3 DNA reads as TGTGCCAGCAGTTTATTGGCACTAGCGGGGACCCACAATGAGCAGTTCTTC. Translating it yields CASSLLALAGTHNEQFF.

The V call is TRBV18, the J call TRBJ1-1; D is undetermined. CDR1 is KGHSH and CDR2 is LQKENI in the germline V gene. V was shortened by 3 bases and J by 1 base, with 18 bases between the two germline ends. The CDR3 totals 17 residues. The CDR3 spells CASSPLVLPDGNTEAFF. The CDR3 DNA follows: TGTGCCAGCTCACCCCTAGTCTTGCCGGACGGGAACACTGAAGCTTTCTTT. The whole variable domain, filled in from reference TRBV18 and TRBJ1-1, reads NAGVMQNPRHLVRRRGQEARLRCSPMKGHSHVYWYRQLPEEGLKFMVYLQKENIIDESGMPKERFSAEFPKEGPSILRIQQVVRGDSAAYFCASSPLVLPDGNTEAFFGQGTRLTVV.

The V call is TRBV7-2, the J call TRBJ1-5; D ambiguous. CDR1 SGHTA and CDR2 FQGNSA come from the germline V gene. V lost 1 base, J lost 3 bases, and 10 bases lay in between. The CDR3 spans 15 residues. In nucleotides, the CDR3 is TGTGCCAGCAGCTTAGGATCGGGGAACAATCAGCCCCAGCATTTT. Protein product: CASSLGSGNNQPQHF.

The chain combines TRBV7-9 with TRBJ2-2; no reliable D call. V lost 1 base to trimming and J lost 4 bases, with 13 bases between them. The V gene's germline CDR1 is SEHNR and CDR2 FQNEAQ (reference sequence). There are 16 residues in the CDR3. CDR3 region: CASSLVPVTSTGELFF. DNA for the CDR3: TGTGCCAGCAGCTTAGTTCCGGTGACCAGCACCGGGGAGCTGTTTTTT.